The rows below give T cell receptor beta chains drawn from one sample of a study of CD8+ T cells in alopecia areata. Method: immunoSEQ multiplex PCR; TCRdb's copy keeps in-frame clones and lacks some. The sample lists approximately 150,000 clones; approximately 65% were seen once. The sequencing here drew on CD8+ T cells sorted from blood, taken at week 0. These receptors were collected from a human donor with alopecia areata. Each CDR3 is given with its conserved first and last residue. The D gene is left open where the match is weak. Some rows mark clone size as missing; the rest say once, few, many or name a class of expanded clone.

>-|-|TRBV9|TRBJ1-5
TGTGCCAGCAGCGTGTCCAGCAATCAGCCCCAGCATTTT
CASSVSSNQPQHF
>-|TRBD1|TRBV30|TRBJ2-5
TGTGCCTGGGAACTCACAGGGGGCCAAGAGACCCAGTACTTC
CAWELTGGQETQYF
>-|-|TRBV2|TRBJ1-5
TGTGCCAGCAGAGGCTCTCAGCCCCAGCATTTT
CASRGSQPQHF
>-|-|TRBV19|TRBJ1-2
TGTGCCAGTAGTATTTGGCCCCCAGGTGGCTATGGCTACACCTTC
CASSIWPPGGYGYTF
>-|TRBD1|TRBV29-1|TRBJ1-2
TGCAGCGTCCCGGACAGGGAAGCTAACTATGGCTACACCTTC
CSVPDREANYGYTF
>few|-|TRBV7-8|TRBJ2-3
TGTGCCAGCAGCCCCTCGATGGGGGCAGATACGCAGTATTTT
CASSPSMGADTQYF
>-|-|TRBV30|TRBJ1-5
TGTGCCTGGAGTGTACCCCAAAGCAATCAGCCCCAGCATTTT
CAWSVPQSNQPQHF
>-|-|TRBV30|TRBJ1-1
TGTGCCTGGGAGGGGTCGGGGGGCACTGAAGCTTTCTTT
CAWEGSGGTEAFF
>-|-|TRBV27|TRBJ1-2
TGTGCCAGCAGTTTAATACCCGGGACAACTAACTATGGCTACACCTTC
CASSLIPGTTNYGYTF
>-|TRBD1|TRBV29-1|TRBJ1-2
TGCAGCATGCACCTAGGGGGCGCGGATGGCTACACCTTC
CSMHLGGADGYTF
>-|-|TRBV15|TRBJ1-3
TGTGCCACCAGCAGAGATCTCTCGTCTGGAAACACCATATATTTT
CATSRDLSSGNTIYF
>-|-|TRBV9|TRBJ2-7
TGTGCCAGCAGCCCTAACCAGTACCACGAGCAGTACTTC
CASSPNQYHEQYF
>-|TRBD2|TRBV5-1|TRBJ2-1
TGCGCCAGCAGCTTGCCTCGTCGGGGGGGCTCCTACAATGAGCAGTTCTTC
CASSLPRRGGSYNEQFF
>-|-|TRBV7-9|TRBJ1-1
TGTGCCAGCAGCGTGTCGGAGAGCACTGAAGCTTTCTTT
CASSVSESTEAFF
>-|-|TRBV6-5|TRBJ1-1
TGTGCCAGCAGCTCGGCCTACGGGGGGATTGCTTTCTTT
CASSSAYGGIAFF
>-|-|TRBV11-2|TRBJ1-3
TGTGCCAGCAGTCGAAACACCATATATTTT
CASSRNTIYF
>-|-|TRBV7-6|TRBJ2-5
TGTGCCAGCAACCCCAACGGAAAAGAGACCCAGTACTTC
CASNPNGKETQYF
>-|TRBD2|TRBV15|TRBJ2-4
TGTGCCACCAGCAGAGAGGGCGGGGGGGCGGCCAAAAACATTCAGTACTTC
CATSREGGGAAKNIQYF
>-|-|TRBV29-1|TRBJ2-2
TGCAGCGTAGCTGGGACAACTAGGACCGCGAACACCGGGGAGCTGTTTTTT
CSVAGTTRTANTGELFF
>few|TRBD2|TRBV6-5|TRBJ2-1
TGTGCCAGCAGTTACCCTCCTAGCGGGGGGAAGAATGAGCAGTTCTTC
CASSYPPSGGKNEQFF
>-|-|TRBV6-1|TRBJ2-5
TGTGCCAGCAGTGAAGCGGACAGTATTCCTCGGGGGGAGACCCAGTACTTC
CASSEADSIPRGETQYF
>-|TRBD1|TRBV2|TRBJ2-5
TGTGCCAGCAGGGTCGACCCCGGGACAGGGGAAGAGACCCAGTACTTC
CASRVDPGTGEETQYF
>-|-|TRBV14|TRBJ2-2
TGTGCCAGCAGCCAAGAGGCAGGGTCTAAGGCCGGGGAGCTGTTTTTT
CASSQEAGSKAGELFF
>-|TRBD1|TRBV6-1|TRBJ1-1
TGTGCCAGCAGTGGACCCACAGGGGGCGGTGGCACTGAAGCTTTCTTT
CASSGPTGGGGTEAFF
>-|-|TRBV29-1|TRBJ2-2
TGCAGCGTTGGCGGGACTCAGGGCGGGGAGCTGTTTTTT
CSVGGTQGGELFF
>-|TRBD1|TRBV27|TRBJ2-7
TGTGCCAGCAGTAGGGACAGGGTAAACGAGCAGTACTTC
CASSRDRVNEQYF
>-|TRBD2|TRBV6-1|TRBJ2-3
TGTGCCAGCAGTGAAGGCCCAGGCCTACTAGCGGGGGGGCTTTGGTATTTT
CASSEGPGLLAGGLWYF
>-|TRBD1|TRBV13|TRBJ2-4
TGTGCCAGCAGTGAGAGACAGGGTATCTCCAAAAACATTCAGTACTTC
CASSERQGISKNIQYF
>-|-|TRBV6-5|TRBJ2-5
TGTGCCAGCAGCCCGACTAAAAGGGAGACCCAGTACTTC
CASSPTKRETQYF
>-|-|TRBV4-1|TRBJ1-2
TGCGCCAGCAGCCAAGAGTCGAGGGGATCTTCCACCTTC
CASSQESRGSSTF
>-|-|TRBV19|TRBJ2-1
TGTGCCAGTAGTCTCGGGGCGAGCTCCTACAATGAGCAGTTCTTC
CASSLGASSYNEQFF
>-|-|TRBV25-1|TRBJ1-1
TGTGCCTCCAAGCGTGGCGGGAACACTGAAGCTTTCTTT
CASKRGGNTEAFF
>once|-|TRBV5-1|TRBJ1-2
TGTGCCAGCACCCCGGGAGTGGGCGGCTACACCTTC
CASTPGVGGYTF
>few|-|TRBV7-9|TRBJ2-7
TGTGCCAGCAGCGAGGGGCTAGGTGAGCAGTACTTC
CASSEGLGEQYF
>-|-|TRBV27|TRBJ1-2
TGTGCCAGCAGTTTAACGGGGTCAAACCATGGCTACACCTTC
CASSLTGSNHGYTF
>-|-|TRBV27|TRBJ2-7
TGTGCCAGCAGTTTAGGCACAGGGCCCTACGAGCAGTACTTC
CASSLGTGPYEQYF
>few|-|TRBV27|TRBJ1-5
TGTGCCAGCAGTTTAGCCAAAAGCAATCAGCCCCAGCATTTT
CASSLAKSNQPQHF
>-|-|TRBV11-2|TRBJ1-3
TGTGCCAGCAGCGCGGACAGTTACTCTGGAAACACCATATATTTT
CASSADSYSGNTIYF
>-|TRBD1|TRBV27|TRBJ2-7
TGTGCCAGCAGTTCCGTTACCCGACACCGGGACAGGGGAGACGAGCAGTACTTC
CASSSVTRHRDRGDEQYF
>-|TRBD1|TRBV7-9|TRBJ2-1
TGTGCCAGCAGCAGCCCCCAGATCGAGGGGGCTATTGAGCAGTTCTTC
CASSSPQIEGAIEQFF
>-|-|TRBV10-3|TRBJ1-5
TGTGCCATCACCGAGGGCTTGGGTCAGCCCCAGCATTTT
CAITEGLGQPQHF
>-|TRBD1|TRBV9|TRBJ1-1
TGTGCCAGCAGCCCTCATAGGGGGGGCAGGGGGACTGAAGCTTTCTTT
CASSPHRGGRGTEAFF
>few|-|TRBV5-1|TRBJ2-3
TGCGCCAGCAGCTTTGGGGGTTCAGATACGCAGTATTTT
CASSFGGSDTQYF
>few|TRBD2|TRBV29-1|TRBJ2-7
TGCAGCACTACTAGCGGGGAGTTCTACGAGCAGTACTTC
CSTTSGEFYEQYF
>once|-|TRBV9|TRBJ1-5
TGTGCCAGCGGTGGTGATAGCAATCAGCCCCAGCATTTT
CASGGDSNQPQHF